The following is a TCR beta chain sequence with its context. Its antigen remains unidentified. PCR used 60 Vbeta primers and 13 Jbeta primers. The assay was immunoSEQ multiplex PCR, and TCRdb's table has in-frame clones only and misses some. The sample includes approximately 150,000 clones, 63% seen only once; the top ten take under 7.5%. The data were obtained in a study of cytomegalovirus exposure and HLA in healthy donors. General study points: Earlier results showed most TCR beta V segments being productive about 87% or about 30% of the time. Follow-up analysis seemed to connect common viral pathogens with several of the most significant clusters identified.

Germline V gene lookup returns CDR1 MNHNY and CDR2 SVGAGI (reference sequence). The CDR3 spans 14 residues. The germline V and J ends were trimmed by 5 bases and 3 bases, with 14 bases remaining between them. This TCR came from a woman aged 60 to 75 in good health and CMV-seropositive. The rearrangement links TRBV6-6 to TRBJ2-7; D is perhaps TRBD2 (5 bases). Sample: PBMCs. The CDR3 coding sequence is TGTGCCAGCAGTAACCTCGGGAACAACTACGAGCAGTACTTC. Amino acid sequence: CASSNLGNNYEQYF.